This entry is about one T cell receptor (beta chain). This record belongs to a study of blood T cell repertoires in COVID-19. The assay was immunoSEQ multiplex PCR, and TCRdb's table has in-frame clones only and misses some. Of approximately 210,000 clones in the sample, around 80% were seen once. The CDR3 spans 16 residues. Per germline, CDR1 SEHNR and CDR2 FQNEAQ (reference sequence). Trimming took off 3 bases at V and 3 bases at J, with 15 bases between the two ends. The source material was peripheral blood. The rearrangement links TRBV7-9 to TRBJ2-1; the D gene is possibly TRBD2 (5 bases). The receptor comes from a woman in her thirties or forties with acute or convalescent COVID-19. The CDR3 DNA reads TGTGCCAGCAGCTTTAAGACCCCCGGGGTCTACAATGAGCAGTTCTTC. Translation: CASSFKTPGVYNEQFF.